The present TCR beta chain was sequenced within a study of T cell responses to AZD1222 COVID-19 vaccine. Study observations and caveats: Only six or seven AZD1222 recipients tested seropositive at baseline. The donor group comprised mostly white British people and more females; the analysis possibly underestimated clonal diversity.

Libraries were prepared by immunoSEQ multiplex PCR; TCRdb keeps only in-frame clonotypes and omits some of them. This sample has more than 150,000 clones, with 80% to 90% found just once. To note about this clone: Its specificity is not known.

Trimming pared 3 bases from V and 3 bases from J, leaving 12 bases between. This CDR3 contains 14 residues. Germline CDR1 and CDR2: MNHEY and SMNVEV (reference sequence). The TCR comes from an adult in good health. Sample: peripheral blood, taken on day 0 of AZD1222 vaccination. The chain carries TRBV27 and TRBJ2-7; D is possibly TRBD1 (5 bases). For the CDR3, the DNA is TGTGCCAGCAGTTTCGGTCAGGGAATCTACGAGCAGTACTTC. It codes for CASSFGQGIYEQYF.